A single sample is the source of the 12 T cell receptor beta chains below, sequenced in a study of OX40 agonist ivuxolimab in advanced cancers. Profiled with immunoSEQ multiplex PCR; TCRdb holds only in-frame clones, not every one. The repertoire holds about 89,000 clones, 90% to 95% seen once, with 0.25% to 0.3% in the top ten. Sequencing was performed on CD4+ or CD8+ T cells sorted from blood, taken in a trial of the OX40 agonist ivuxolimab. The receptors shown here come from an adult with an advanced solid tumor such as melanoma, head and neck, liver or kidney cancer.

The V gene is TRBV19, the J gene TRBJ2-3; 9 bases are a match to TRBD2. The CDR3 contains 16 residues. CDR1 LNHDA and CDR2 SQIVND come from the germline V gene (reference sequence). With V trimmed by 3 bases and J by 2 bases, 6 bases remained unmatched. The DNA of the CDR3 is TGTGCCAGTAGTATTGGTAGCGGGAGCTCCACAGATACGCAGTATTTT. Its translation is CASSIGSGSSTDTQYF.

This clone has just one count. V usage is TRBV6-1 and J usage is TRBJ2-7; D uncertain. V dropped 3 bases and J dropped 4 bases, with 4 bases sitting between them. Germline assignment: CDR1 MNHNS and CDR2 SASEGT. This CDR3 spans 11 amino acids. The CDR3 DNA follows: TGTGCCAGCAGTGACGGGTACGAGCAGTACGTC. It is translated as CASSDGYEQYV.

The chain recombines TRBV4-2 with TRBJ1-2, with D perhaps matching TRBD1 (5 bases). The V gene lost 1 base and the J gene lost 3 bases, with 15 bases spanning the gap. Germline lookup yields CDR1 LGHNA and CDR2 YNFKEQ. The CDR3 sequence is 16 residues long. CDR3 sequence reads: CASSQAWGVGDYGYTF. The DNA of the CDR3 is TGTGCCAGCAGCCAAGCCTGGGGGGTCGGGGACTATGGCTACACCTTC.

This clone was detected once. CDR3 sequence (DNA): TGTGCCAGCAGCTTTTCGAGCGGGAGACCCAAAAACAATGAGCAGTTCTTC. This sequence encodes CASSFSSGRPKNNEQFF. The chain combines TRBV7-9 with TRBJ2-1, with 8 bases identical to TRBD2. Germline V gene sequence: CDR1 SEHNR, CDR2 FQNEAQ (reference sequence). This CDR3 comprises 17 residues. With V trimmed by 3 bases and J by 5 bases, 12 bases remained unmatched.

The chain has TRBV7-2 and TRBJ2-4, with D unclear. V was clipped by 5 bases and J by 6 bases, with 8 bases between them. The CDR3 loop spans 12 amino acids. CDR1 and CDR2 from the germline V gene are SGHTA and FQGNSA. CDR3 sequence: CASSEVVNIQYF. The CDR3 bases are TGTGCCAGCAGCGAAGTTGTAAACATTCAGTACTTC.

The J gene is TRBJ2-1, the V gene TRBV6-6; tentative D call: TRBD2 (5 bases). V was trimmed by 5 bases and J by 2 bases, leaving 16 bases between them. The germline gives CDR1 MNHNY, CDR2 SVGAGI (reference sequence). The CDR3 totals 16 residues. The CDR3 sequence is CASSPGGLRPYNEQFF. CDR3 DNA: TGTGCCAGCAGTCCCGGAGGCTTGAGACCCTACAATGAGCAGTTCTTC.

The CDR3, as DNA: TGTGCCAGCAGCACCACCGGGACAGGGGCCCTCAGGTATGGCTACACCTTC. Translation: CASSTTGTGALRYGYTF. The V gene is TRBV28, the J gene TRBJ1-2, with TRBD1 identical over 10 bases. In germline, CDR1 is MDHEN, CDR2 SYDVKM. Trimming took 6 bases from V and 5 from J; bases not matched to a gene: 15. The CDR3 runs 17 residues.

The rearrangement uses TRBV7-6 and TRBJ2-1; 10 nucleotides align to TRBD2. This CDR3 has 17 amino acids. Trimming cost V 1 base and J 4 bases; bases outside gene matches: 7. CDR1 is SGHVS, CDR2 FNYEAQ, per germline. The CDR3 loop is CASSLGGLADLYNEQFF. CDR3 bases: TGTGCCAGCAGCTTAGGAGGACTAGCGGACCTATACAATGAGCAGTTCTTC. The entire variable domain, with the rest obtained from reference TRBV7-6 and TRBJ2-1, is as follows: GAGVSQSPRYKVTKRGQDVALRCDPISGHVSLYWYRQALGQGPEFLTYFNYEAQQDKSGLPNDRFSAERPEGSISTLTIQRTEQRDSAMYRCASSLGGLADLYNEQFFGPGTRLTVL.

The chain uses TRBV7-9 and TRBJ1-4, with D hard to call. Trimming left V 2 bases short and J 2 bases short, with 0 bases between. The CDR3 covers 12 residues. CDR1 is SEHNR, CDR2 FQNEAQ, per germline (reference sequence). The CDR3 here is CASSLTNEKLFF. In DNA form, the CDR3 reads TGTGCCAGCAGCTTAACTAATGAAAAACTGTTTTTT.

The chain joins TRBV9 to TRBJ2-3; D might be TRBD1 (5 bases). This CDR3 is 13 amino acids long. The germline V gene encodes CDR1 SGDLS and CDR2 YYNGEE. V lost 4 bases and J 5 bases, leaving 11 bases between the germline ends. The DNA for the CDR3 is TGTGCCAGCAGCTCCCTAGGGGTAGATACGCAGTATTTT. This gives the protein CASSSLGVDTQYF.

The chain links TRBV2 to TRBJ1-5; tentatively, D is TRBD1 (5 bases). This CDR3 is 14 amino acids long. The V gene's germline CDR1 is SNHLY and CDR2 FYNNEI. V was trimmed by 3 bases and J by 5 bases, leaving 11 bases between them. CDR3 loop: CASSEMKGYQPQHF. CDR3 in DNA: TGTGCCAGCAGTGAGATGAAGGGGTATCAGCCCCAGCATTTT.

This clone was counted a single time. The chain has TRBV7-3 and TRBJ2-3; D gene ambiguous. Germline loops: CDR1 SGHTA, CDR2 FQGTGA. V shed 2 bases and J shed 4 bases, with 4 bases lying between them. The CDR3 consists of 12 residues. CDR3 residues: CASSLLSDTQYF. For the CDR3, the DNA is TGTGCCAGCAGCTTATTATCAGATACGCAGTATTTT. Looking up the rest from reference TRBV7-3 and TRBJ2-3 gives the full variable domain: GAGVSQTPSNKVTEKGKYVELRCDPISGHTALYWYRQSLGQGPEFLIYFQGTGAADDSGLPNDRFFAVRPEGSVSTLKIQRTERGDSAVYLCASSLLSDTQYFGPGTRLTVL.